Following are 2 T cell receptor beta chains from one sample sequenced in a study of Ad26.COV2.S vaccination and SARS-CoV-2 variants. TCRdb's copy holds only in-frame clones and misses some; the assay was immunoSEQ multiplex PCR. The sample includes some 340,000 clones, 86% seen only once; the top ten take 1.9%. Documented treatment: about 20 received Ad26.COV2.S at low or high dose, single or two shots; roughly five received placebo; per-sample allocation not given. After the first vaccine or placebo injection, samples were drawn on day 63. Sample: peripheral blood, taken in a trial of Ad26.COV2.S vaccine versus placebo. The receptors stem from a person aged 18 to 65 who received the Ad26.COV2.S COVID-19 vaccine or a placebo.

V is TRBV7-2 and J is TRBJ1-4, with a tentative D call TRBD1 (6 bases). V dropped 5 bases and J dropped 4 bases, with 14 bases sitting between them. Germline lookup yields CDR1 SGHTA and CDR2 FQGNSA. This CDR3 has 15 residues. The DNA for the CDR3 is TGTGCCAGCAGCCATTTCGGGGACATTAATGAAAAACTGTTTTTT. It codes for CASSHFGDINEKLFF.

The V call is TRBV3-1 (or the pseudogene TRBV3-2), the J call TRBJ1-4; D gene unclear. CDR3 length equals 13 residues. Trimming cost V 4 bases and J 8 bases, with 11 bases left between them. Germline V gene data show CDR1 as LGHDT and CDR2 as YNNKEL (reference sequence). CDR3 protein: CASSPLGGEKLFF. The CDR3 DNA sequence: TGTGCCAGCAGCCCCCTCGGAGGAGAAAAACTGTTTTTT.